This is a list of T cell receptor beta chains from one sample in a study of cytomegalovirus exposure and HLA in healthy donors. Sequencing was performed with immunoSEQ multiplex PCR; in TCRdb, only in-frame clones are kept and a portion is missing. Its table records about 210,000 clones. The sequenced sample consisted of PBMCs. The receptors shown here come from a young woman in good health and CMV-seropositive. The CDR3 runs from the conserved cysteine through the conserved F or W. The D gene is left open where the match is weak.

D,V,J,DNA,CDR3
TRBD2,TRBV4-1,TRBJ2-7,TGCGCCAGCAGCCAAAGGAAGGGGAGCGGGGCGTATTCCTACGAGCAGTACTTC,CASSQRKGSGAYSYEQYF
TRBD1,TRBV19,TRBJ1-5,TGTGCCAGTAGTGAACAGGGGGATCAGCCCCAGCATTTT,CASSEQGDQPQHF
TRBD1,TRBV27,TRBJ2-1,TGTGCCAGCGGGGAAACAGGGGCAGCCCCAACGGCGCAGTTCTTC,CASGETGAAPTAQFF
NA,TRBV5-1,TRBJ1-1,TGCGCCAGCAGCTCTGCAGGGTGGAACACTGAAGCTTTCTTT,CASSSAGWNTEAFF
TRBD1,TRBV6-1,TRBJ1-2,TGTGCCAGCAGTGAAGCTGGGACAGGGGGAGTGGAGGGCTACACCTTC,CASSEAGTGGVEGYTF
NA,TRBV2,TRBJ2-7,TGTGCCAGCAGTGAAGTGGCTAGCTTAAACGGGCAGTACTTC,CASSEVASLNGQYF
NA,TRBV27,TRBJ2-1,TGTGCCAGCAGTTTCCAGATCGGGGGTTTGTCCTACAATGAGCAGTTCTTC,CASSFQIGGLSYNEQFF
TRBD1,TRBV11-2,TRBJ1-5,TGTGCCAGCAGCCGAACAGGGGGAATACTCAATCAGCCCCAGCATTTT,CASSRTGGILNQPQHF
TRBD1,TRBV6-5,TRBJ2-5,TGTGCCAGCAGTTACTCTCCCAGGGGGCGCCAAGAGACCCAGTACTTC,CASSYSPRGRQETQYF
TRBD1,TRBV7-9,TRBJ1-4,TGTGCCAGCAGCTTAGATGGGACAGATGAAAAACTGTTTTTT,CASSLDGTDEKLFF
NA,TRBV6-5,TRBJ2-7,TGTGCCAGCAGTTACTCGATGGAGGGCGGGGTCGAGCAGTACTTC,CASSYSMEGGVEQYF
TRBD2,TRBV7-9,TRBJ2-5,TGTGCCAGCAGCTTATCGGGAGGAAGAGAGACCCAGTACTTC,CASSLSGGRETQYF
NA,TRBV6-1,TRBJ1-3,TGTGCCAGCAGCGAAGGAGGAGGATCTGGAAACACCATATATTTT,CASSEGGGSGNTIYF
NA,TRBV10-3,TRBJ1-2,TGTGCCATCAGTGACCTGGCAGGGCTCGTTGCTGGCTATGGCTACACCTTC,CAISDLAGLVAGYGYTF
NA,TRBV19,TRBJ2-5,TGTGCCAGTAGTATTTGGGGGCAGGGGACAGAGACCCAGTACTTC,CASSIWGQGTETQYF
TRBD1,TRBV19,TRBJ1-5,TGTGCCAGTAGTAGACAGGGCGGACCCAATCAGCCCCAGCATTTT,CASSRQGGPNQPQHF
NA,TRBV7-9,TRBJ2-2,TGTGCCAGCAGCTTAGGGGAGTACACCGGGGAGCTGTTTTTT,CASSLGEYTGELFF
TRBD1,TRBV11-2,TRBJ1-2,TGTGCCAGCGGCTTAAGTCAGAGGGACAGAAATGGCTACACCTTC,CASGLSQRDRNGYTF
NA,TRBV6-1,TRBJ2-7,TGTGCCAGCAGTAACTCGCTCCGTGCCTACGAGCAGTACTTC,CASSNSLRAYEQYF
NA,TRBV19,TRBJ1-5,TGTGCCAGTAGTATACAGGGCAAGCAGCCCCAGCATTTT,CASSIQGKQPQHF
TRBD1,TRBV5-8,TRBJ2-2,TGTGCCAGCAGCCTCGGACAGGGAAGGTCCGGGGAGCTGTTTTTT,CASSLGQGRSGELFF
TRBD1,TRBV19,TRBJ2-3,TGTGCCAGTAGACCGGGACAGGGGGCCGTCACAGATACGCAGTATTTT,CASRPGQGAVTDTQYF
NA,TRBV7-2,TRBJ1-1,TGTGCCAGCAGCTTATTGTCAGGGAACACTGAAGCTTTCTTT,CASSLLSGNTEAFF
TRBD1,TRBV18,TRBJ2-3,TGTGCCAGCTCACCCGGGACAGGGGTGGATACGCAGTATTTT,CASSPGTGVDTQYF
TRBD1,TRBV7-7,TRBJ2-7,TGTGCCAGCAGCTTAGTTGGGGGGACAGGGGGTTCCACCTACGAGCAGTACTTC,CASSLVGGTGGSTYEQYF
NA,TRBV6-1,TRBJ2-3,TGTGCCAGCAGGCTTTCGGGGGAGGAAGATACGCAGTATTTT,CASRLSGEEDTQYF
NA,TRBV4-1,TRBJ2-4,TGCGCCAGCAGCCACCGCCAGGGGGGAAACATTCAGTACTTC,CASSHRQGGNIQYF
TRBD1,TRBV18,TRBJ2-7,TGTGCCAGCTCACCCTCTACCGGGACAGGGGTGCAAGAGCAGTACTTC,CASSPSTGTGVQEQYF
NA,TRBV10-3,TRBJ1-1,TGTGCCATCAGTGAAAGACAGGAGAACACTGAAGCTTTCTTT,CAISERQENTEAFF
NA,TRBV28,TRBJ2-3,TGTGCCAGCAGGCGAACGCGGGAAACAGATACGCAGTATTTT,CASRRTRETDTQYF
NA,TRBV7-2,TRBJ2-1,TGTGCCAGCAGCTTAGAAACGGGAGTCTACAATGAGCAGTTCTTC,CASSLETGVYNEQFF
TRBD2,TRBV19,TRBJ2-7,TGTGCCAGTAGTATCGCGTCTAGCGGAGGAGGGACCTACGAGCAGTACTTC,CASSIASSGGGTYEQYF
NA,TRBV6-5,TRBJ2-7,TGTGCCAGCAAAGGGCATACCGGGAACACCTACGAGCAGTACTTC,CASKGHTGNTYEQYF
NA,TRBV7-8,TRBJ2-5,TGTGCCAGTAAGGGGACAACCCGGCGAGAGACCCAGTACTTC,CASKGTTRRETQYF
NA,TRBV6-1,TRBJ1-2,TGTGCCAGGGGCGGGGGCGCGGGCTATGGCTACACCTTC,CARGGGAGYGYTF
TRBD2,TRBV27,TRBJ2-7,TGTGCCAGCAGTTTGATAGCGGGAGGTACAAGCTCCTACGAGCAGTACTTC,CASSLIAGGTSSYEQYF
NA,TRBV5-1,TRBJ2-4,TGCGCCAGCAGCTTGACTGGGACACGGGACATTCAGTACTTC,CASSLTGTRDIQYF
NA,TRBV30,TRBJ1-1,TGTGCCTGGAGTGTACACCAGGGCACTGAAGCTTTCTTT,CAWSVHQGTEAFF
TRBD1,TRBV4-1,TRBJ2-1,TGCGCCAGCACCCTCAGAGGGACAGGGGGTGGTAGCGGGAGTAGTGGTGAGCAGTTCTTC,CASTLRGTGGGSGSSGEQFF
TRBD1,TRBV9,TRBJ2-7,TGTGCCAGCAGCGTAGCTCGAGAGACAGGGGCAAGGGAGCAGTACTTC,CASSVARETGAREQYF
NA,TRBV6-1,TRBJ1-2,TGTGCCAGCGTGATCGCAGGGATCTATGGCTACACCTTC,CASVIAGIYGYTF
TRBD2,TRBV2,TRBJ2-1,TGTGCCAGCAGTTATCTCCTAGCGGGGGGGTACAATGAGCAGTTCTTC,CASSYLLAGGYNEQFF
NA,TRBV15,TRBJ2-5,TGTGCCACCAGCGATCCCGCGGAGTACCAAGAGACCCAGTACTTC,CATSDPAEYQETQYF
NA,TRBV10-1,TRBJ2-5,TGCGCCAGCAGTCCCAATTCAGGGCGGGAGACCCAGTACTTC,CASSPNSGRETQYF
NA,TRBV27,TRBJ2-7,TGTGCCAGCAGTCCCCGGGACTCAAGGTGGTACGAGCAGTACTTC,CASSPRDSRWYEQYF
TRBD1,TRBV11-2,TRBJ1-3,TGTGCCAGCAGCACCTGGACAGGGTTGGAGACTTCAGGAAACACCATATATTTT,CASSTWTGLETSGNTIYF
NA,TRBV7-2,TRBJ2-1,TGTGCCAGCAGCTTAGAGGGGGAGCCTAACAATGAGCAGTTCTTC,CASSLEGEPNNEQFF
NA,TRBV30,TRBJ2-1,TGTGCCTGGACTCCATCCTACGCCAATGAGCAGTTCTTC,CAWTPSYANEQFF
NA,TRBV29-1,TRBJ1-4,TGCAGCGTTCGATTACCAGGGTTATTAGAAAAACTGTTTTTT,CSVRLPGLLEKLFF
TRBD1,TRBV7-9,TRBJ1-4,TGTGCCAGCAGCCCCGGGACAGGGAGGACTAATGAAAAACTGTTTTTT,CASSPGTGRTNEKLFF
TRBD2,TRBV27,TRBJ2-7,TGTGCCAGCAGTTTGCCACCCAGGGAGGGTTACTCCTACGAGCAGTACTTC,CASSLPPREGYSYEQYF
TRBD2,TRBV11-3,TRBJ2-1,TGTGCCAGCAGCTTAGAAGGGTCAGCGGGAGTAGGGCATGAGCAGTTCTTC,CASSLEGSAGVGHEQFF
NA,TRBV28,TRBJ1-2,TGTGCCAGCAGTGCCTACGTGGGGCCTAACTATGGCTACACCTTC,CASSAYVGPNYGYTF
NA,TRBV21-1,TRBJ2-1,TGTGCCACCGGGACTAGCGGGGGTAATGAGCAGTTCTTC,CATGTSGGNEQFF
TRBD1,TRBV7-6,TRBJ2-7,TGTGCCAGCAGCATTAACGGACAGGGAGGCGAGCAGTACTTC,CASSINGQGGEQYF